This T cell receptor (beta chain) was retrieved from a study of regulatory T cells in long-lasting Graves disease. The time point here: persistent/refractory GD, antithyroid drugs over 5 years with positive TRAb. PBMC RNA served as the TCR library source. Roughly 10-milliliter peripheral blood samples went into EDTA tubes. CDR3 size: 12 residues. Germline V gene lookup returns CDR1 SGHKS and CDR2 YYEKEE (reference sequence). V shed 5 bases and J shed 3 bases, with 9 bases lying between them. With iRepertoire HTBI primers and Arm-PCR of CDR3 regions, TCR beta libraries were built. Each CDR3 protein is one row after TCRdb ran MiXCR on the multiplex PCR reads. The table has some 370,000 distinct CDR3 sequences, roughly 24% seen once.

This specimen was peripheral blood mononuclear cells (PBMCs), taken when the disease was refractory, from a patient treated with antithyroid drugs. The chain uses TRBV5-5 and TRBJ2-7; no clear D gene. This receptor was taken from a woman aged 40 to 50 with Graves disease. CDR3 coding DNA: TGTGCCAGCAGAGGGATAAACTACGAGCAGTACTTC. This encodes CASRGINYEQYF. Full variable domain (outside the CDR3, taken from reference TRBV5-5 and TRBJ2-7): DAGVTQSPTHLIKTRGQQVTLRCSPISGHKSVSWYQQVLGQGPQFIFQYYEKEERGRGNFPDRFSARQFPNYSSELNVNALLLGDSALYLCASRGINYEQYFGPGTRLTVT.